This T cell receptor (beta chain) was obtained from a study of T cell responses to AZD1222 COVID-19 vaccine. The germline gives CDR1 MNHEY, CDR2 SVGAGI. Losses at the gene ends were 4 bases for V and 0 bases for J; bases not matched to a gene: 4. This CDR3 spans 15 amino acids. TCRdb's table, derived via immunoSEQ multiplex PCR, lists solely in-frame clones and lacks some. The table has about 63,000 clones, about 80% seen once. Here the sequenced sample was peripheral blood, taken 28 days after the second AZD1222 dose. The gene calls are TRBV6-5 and TRBJ2-3, with 7 bases identical to TRBD2. The receptor's source is an adult who received the AZD1222 COVID-19 vaccine. In DNA, the CDR3 is TGTGCCAGCAGTTTTGGGGGGGGGAGCACAGATACGCAGTATTTT. Amino acids: CASSFGGGSTDTQYF.